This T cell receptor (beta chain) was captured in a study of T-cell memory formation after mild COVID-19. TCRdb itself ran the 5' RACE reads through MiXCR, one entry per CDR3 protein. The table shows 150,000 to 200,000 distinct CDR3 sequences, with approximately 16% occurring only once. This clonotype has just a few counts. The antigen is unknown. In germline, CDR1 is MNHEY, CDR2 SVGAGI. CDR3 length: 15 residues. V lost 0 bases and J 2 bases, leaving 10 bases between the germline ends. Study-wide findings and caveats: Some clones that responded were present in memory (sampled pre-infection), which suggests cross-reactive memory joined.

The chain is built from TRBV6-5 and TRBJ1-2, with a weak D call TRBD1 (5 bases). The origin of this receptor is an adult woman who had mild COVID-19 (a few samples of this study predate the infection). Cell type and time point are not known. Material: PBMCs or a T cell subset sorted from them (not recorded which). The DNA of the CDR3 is TGTGCCAGCAGTTACTCGAATACAGGAAACTATGGCTACACCTTC. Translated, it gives CASSYSNTGNYGYTF.